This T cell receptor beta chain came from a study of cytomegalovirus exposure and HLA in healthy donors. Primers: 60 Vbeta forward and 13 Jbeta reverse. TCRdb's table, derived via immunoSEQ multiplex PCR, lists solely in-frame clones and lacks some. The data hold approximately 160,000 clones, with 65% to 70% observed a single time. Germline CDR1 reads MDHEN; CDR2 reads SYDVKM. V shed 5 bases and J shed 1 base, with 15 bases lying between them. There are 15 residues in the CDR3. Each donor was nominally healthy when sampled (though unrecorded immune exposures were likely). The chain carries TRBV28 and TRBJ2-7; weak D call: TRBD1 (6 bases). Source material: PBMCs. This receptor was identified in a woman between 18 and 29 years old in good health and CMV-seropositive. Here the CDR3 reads CASSRTGSSSYEQYF. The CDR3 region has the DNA TGTGCCAGCAGTAGAACAGGGAGTTCGTCCTACGAGCAGTACTTC.